Each of the 14 T cell receptor beta chains below was sequenced from the same sample in a study of vaccination and CD4 T cells after COVID-19 (dated by TCRdb to between 2020 and 2023). Library generation was performed with PCR. Sequencing was carried out with an Illumina iSeq 100. DNA from cultured CD4+ T cells was subjected to TCR sequencing with the Oncomine TCR Beta short-read assay at the Johns Hopkins FTIC core. Clones were called with MiXCR by TCRdb after fastp trimmed the public reads at Q25, and only in-frame beta chains were retained. Identical CDR3 protein sequences are pooled into one entry, listed with their most common genes and DNA. This sample comprises about 12,000 distinct CDR3 sequences, approximately 50% of them detected only once. The ten largest clones capture about 30% of the sample. These TCRs are of unknown antigen specificity. Interpreted using the paper, the treatment or condition label stands for: approximately 11-day PBMC culture with coronavirus spike peptide pools or control peptides (ViraFEST assay).

The specimen was CD4+ T cells from blood, cultured in vitro. The receptors come from a human donor who had recovered from COVID-19.

This chain uses TRBV30 with TRBJ1-1; 10 bases match TRBD1. Looked up from germline, CDR1 is GTSNPN and CDR2 is SVGIG (reference sequence). V was pared by 3 bases and J by 4 bases, with 11 bases of the junction left unmatched. The CDR3 has 16 amino acids. CDR3 bases: TGTGCCTGGAGAATTCGGACAGGGGGTCGGGGCACTGAAGCTTTCTTT. This sequence encodes CAWRIRTGGRGTEAFF.

This clonotype was observed a few times. The chain couples TRBV10-3 to TRBJ1-2; D remains unclear. This CDR3 region has 14 residues. Germline V CDR1 and CDR2: ENHRY, SYGVKD. V lost 3 bases, J lost 2 bases, and 10 bases lay in between. DNA for the CDR3: TGTGCCATCAGTGATCGGACCACGAACTATGGCTACACCTTC. Translated, it gives CAISDRTTNYGYTF.

In its sample, this clonotype was seen a few times. The V and J genes are TRBV25-1 and TRBJ1-2, with D tentatively TRBD1 (6 bases). The CDR3 is 14 amino acids. V lost 1 base and J lost 4, with 10 bases in between. Germline assignment: CDR1 MGHDK and CDR2 SYGVNS. The CDR3 is CASSESAGVYGYTF. The DNA of the CDR3 is TGTGCCAGCAGTGAATCGGCAGGGGTCTATGGCTACACCTTC.

The chain couples TRBV7-2 to TRBJ2-7, with a possible D match to TRBD1 (5 bases). Trimming shortened V by 1 base and J by 5 bases, and 9 bases separated the two germline ends. The CDR3 sequence is 13 residues long. Looked up from germline, CDR1 is SGHTA and CDR2 is FQGNSA. The CDR3 DNA reads TGTGCCAGCAGCTTAGGATGGGGCCACGAGCAGTACTTC. It translates to CASSLGWGHEQYF.

V is TRBV6-1 and J is TRBJ2-1; 15 bases are a match to TRBD2. The germline V gene encodes CDR1 MNHNS and CDR2 SASEGT. The trim removed 4 bases at V and 6 bases at J, leaving 13 bases unmatched. This CDR3 comprises 19 residues. DNA for the CDR3: TGTGCCAGCAGTGCCTCAGGGGGACTAGCGGGAGGCCGAGGCAATGAGCAGTTCTTC. Amino acid sequence: CASSASGGLAGGRGNEQFF.

By proportion, this clonotype is medium-sized (0.01 to 0.1%). The rearrangement uses TRBV10-3 and TRBJ2-3; 8 positions agree with TRBD2. From germline, CDR1 is ENHRY and CDR2 SYGVKD. V was pared by 6 bases and J by 5 bases, with 4 bases of the junction left unmatched. The CDR3 loop spans 13 amino acids. Here the CDR3 DNA reads TGTGCCATCAGCGGGGGGGCGGGAGATACGCAGTATTTT. Protein: CAISGGAGDTQYF.

J is TRBJ1-1 and V is TRBV6-2 or TRBV6-3; D possibly corresponds to TRBD1 (6 bases). This CDR3 contains 15 residues. CDR1 MNHEY and CDR2 SVGEGT come from the germline V gene. Trimming took 5 bases from V and 3 from J, leaving 16 bases between them. DNA of the CDR3: TGTGCCAGCAGTGCCCAACAGGGTCCGGACACTGAAGCTTTCTTT. This codes for CASSAQQGPDTEAFF.

This clonotype has a handful of counts. The V and J genes are TRBV28 and TRBJ1-2, with 11 positions matching TRBD1. Trimming took 6 bases from V and 3 from J; bases not matched to a gene: 3. This CDR3 comprises 14 residues. Germline CDR1 is MDHEN and CDR2 is SYDVKM. CDR3 bases: TGTGCCAGCAGGCCGGGACAGGGGGACTATGGCTACACCTTC. It encodes CASRPGQGDYGYTF.

The genes are TRBV12-3 or TRBV12-4 and TRBJ1-1; D gene ambiguous. Trimming shortened V by 6 bases and J by 5 bases, and 19 bases separated the two germline ends. The CDR3 loop spans 15 amino acids. In DNA form, the CDR3 reads TGTGCCAGCAGCCTAGAGCCCAGTGCGGGTACTGAAGCTTTCTTT. Encoded protein: CASSLEPSAGTEAFF.

The chain joins TRBV27 to TRBJ1-2; 7 positions agree with TRBD1. V gave up 6 bases and J gave up 8 bases; unmatched junction bases: 6. Germline V gives CDR1 MNHEY, CDR2 SMNVEV (reference sequence). CDR3 length equals 12 residues. As DNA, the CDR3 is TGTGCCAGCAGCCCGAGACAGGGCGGCTACACCTTC. It encodes CASSPRQGGYTF.

This sequence joins TRBV2 and TRBJ2-7; no reliable D call. The ends were cut back, 6 bases at V and 6 bases at J, with 18 bases in the middle. CDR1 and CDR2 from the germline V gene are SNHLY and FYNNEI. The CDR3 contains 14 residues. The CDR3 bases are TGTGCCAGCAGCCGAAGCGTCTTGGCAGGCGAGCAGTACTTC. Translation: CASSRSVLAGEQYF.

This clonotype has a handful of counts. This sequence joins TRBV20-1 and TRBJ2-3, with no clear D. This CDR3 has 10 residues. V lost 3 bases and J lost 3, with 1 base in between. Germline-derived CDR1 and CDR2 are DFQATT and SNEGSKA (reference sequence). The CDR3 is CSARTDTQYF. The CDR3 DNA reads TGCAGTGCTAGGACAGATACGCAGTATTTT.

V and J are TRBV20-1 and TRBJ2-5; 10 positions match TRBD2. The CDR3 is made up of 14 amino acids. The trim removed 3 bases at V and 5 bases at J, leaving 6 bases unmatched. The germline gives CDR1 DFQATT, CDR2 SNEGSKA (reference sequence). The CDR3 region has the DNA TGCAGTGCTAGGCTAGCGGGGGTTTTGGAGACCCAGTACTTC. Protein: CSARLAGVLETQYF.

V gene TRBV7-9 combines with J gene TRBJ2-4, with 8 bases aligning to TRBD2. V lost 5 bases and J lost 9; bases outside the gene matches: 12. The CDR3 contains 15 residues. Germline assignment: CDR1 SEHNR and CDR2 FQNEAQ (reference sequence). This chain's CDR3 is CASSPSAAGAFIQYF. CDR3 DNA: TGTGCCAGCAGCCCCTCAGCAGCGGGAGCGTTCATTCAGTACTTC.